The next 5 T cell receptor beta chains were all read from a single sample in a study of T cells after yellow fever vaccination. MiXCR was run by TCRdb on the 5' RACE reads, yielding one entry per CDR3 protein. In the table there are some 420,000 distinct CDR3 sequences, around 20% of which are singletons. The source was PBMCs, collected before the yellow fever booster vaccination. These receptors came from a young man who received the YFV17D yellow fever vaccine.

CDR3 bases: TGTGCCAGCAGCGCCACTTCTAGCGGGGAGAGTTCCTACAATGAGCAGTTCTTC. Translated: CASSATSSGESSYNEQFF. The chain joins TRBV11-3 to TRBJ2-1; 9 bases map to TRBD2. Germline assignment: CDR1 SGHNT and CDR2 YENEEA. The CDR3 runs to 18 residues. The trim removed 5 bases at V and 1 base at J, leaving 12 bases unmatched.

This chain links TRBV5-1 with TRBJ2-1; 12 bases are shared with TRBD1. Germline CDR1 SGHRS, CDR2 YFSETQ. V lost 6 bases and J lost 9; bases outside the gene matches: 10. This CDR3 spans 15 amino acids. This CDR3 reads CASTVTGQGAREQFF. The CDR3 region has the DNA TGCGCCAGCACCGTAACGGGACAGGGGGCACGTGAGCAGTTCTTC.

This clonotype was seen a handful of times. The CDR3 loop reads CASMLTGGKETQYF. CDR3 sequence (DNA): TGTGCCAGCATGTTAACAGGGGGGAAAGAGACCCAGTACTTC. The V and J genes are TRBV6-1 and TRBJ2-5; 8 bases line up with TRBD1. V lost 7 bases, J lost 3 bases, and 7 bases stayed unmatched. The CDR3 is 14 residues long. Germline CDR1 MNHNS, CDR2 SASEGT.

The V gene is TRBV11-2, the J gene TRBJ2-7, with unresolved D. This CDR3 has 14 amino acids. The germline V gene has CDR1 SGHAT and CDR2 FQNNGV. Between the trimmed V and J ends, which lost 0 bases and 4 bases, there was a span of 10 bases. The CDR3, as DNA: TGTGCCAGCAGCTTAGACGACAACCAATACGAGCAGTACGTC. It yields the protein CASSLDDNQYEQYV.

The rearrangement links TRBV15 to TRBJ2-7, with D unclear. Trimming took 1 base from V and 4 from J, leaving 8 bases between them. The CDR3 is made up of 13 amino acids. From germline, CDR1 is LNHNV and CDR2 YYDKDF (reference sequence). DNA of the CDR3: TGTGCCACCAGCAGAGCTAAGAGTTACGAGCAGTACGTC. Translation gives CATSRAKSYEQYV.